The 28 T cell receptor beta chains in this list originate from one sample, sequenced in a study of tumor-infiltrating lymphocytes in primary liver carcinoma. A constant-region primer primed TCR beta cDNA synthesis from about 0.55 ug of total RNA. Sequencing libraries for TCR beta derived from three nested multiplex PCR rounds that used slightly modified ARM-PCR. Two initial PCR rounds of about 9 cycles each paired TRBV1-TRBV30 forward primers with a C-beta reverse primer. TCRdb passed the multiplex PCR reads through MiXCR, listing each CDR3 protein once. Among around 210,000 distinct CDR3 sequences listed, approximately 65% were seen once. Blood RNA originated from unsorted whole blood, with germline DNA additionally extracted. The source material was peripheral blood. The receptors stem from a woman aged 60-75 years with primary liver carcinoma and hepatitis B virus infection.

This chain connects TRBV11-2 to TRBJ2-5; tentative D call: TRBD1 (5 bases). The germline CDR1 and CDR2 sequences are SGHAT and FQNNGV. This CDR3 has 15 amino acids. The V and J ends lost 5 bases and 4 bases respectively, with 17 bases between them. CDR3 amino acids: CASSLGLGSRETQYF. For the CDR3, the DNA is TGTGCCAGCAGCCTGGGGCTGGGTTCGCGAGAGACCCAGTACTTC.

Regarding this clonotype: Being one base from a much bigger clone, this may be a read error. The CDR3 loop reads CANSYSFIQYF. The CDR3 DNA reads TGTGCCAACAGTTACTCTTTCATTCAGTACTTC. The chain links TRBV6-6 to TRBJ2-4; D remains unclear. This CDR3 region has 11 residues. The germline V gene has CDR1 MNHNY and CDR2 SVGAGI (reference sequence).

Concerning this clonotype: One end of the junction varies from germline; a read error may be responsible. The chain employs TRBV10-3 and TRBJ2-3, with 8 bases matching TRBD1. Looked up from germline, CDR1 is ENHRY and CDR2 is SYGVKD. The CDR3 totals 14 residues. The CDR3: CAISAGTGTDTHYF. CDR3 in DNA: TGTGCCATCAGCGCCGGGACAGGAACAGATACGCATTATTTT.

Points on this clonotype: A much larger clone is a single base away; this may be a read error. The chain joins TRBV12-3 or TRBV12-4 to TRBJ2-5; no clear D. The CDR3 is 11 residues long. The CDR3 reads CDSSFYETQYF. The CDR3 nucleotides are TGTGACAGCAGTTTCTACGAGACCCAGTACTTC.

This clonotype occurred many times. The CDR3 here is CSVGNIETQYF. The CDR3 DNA reads TGCAGCGTGGGCAATATCGAGACCCAGTACTTC. This chain uses TRBV29-1 with TRBJ2-5; no clear D gene. V lost 6 bases, J lost 5 bases, and 10 bases lay in between. Germline V gene lookup returns CDR1 SQVTM and CDR2 ANQGSEA. The CDR3 is made up of 11 amino acids.

In this sample, this clonotype turned up a few times. This chain uses TRBV29-1 with TRBJ1-1, with 8 bases that match TRBD1. The length of the CDR3 is 15 residues. Germline-derived CDR1 and CDR2 are SQVTM and ANQGSEA. The J segment lost 0 bases and the V segment lost 7 bases, leaving 10 bases of the junction unmatched. The CDR3 loop reads CSGSGGWGMNTEAFF. The CDR3 DNA reads as TGCAGCGGGTCAGGGGGCTGGGGAATGAACACTGAAGCTTTCTTT.

With respect to this clonotype: A much larger clone differs by one base, so this may be a read error. The CDR3 spells CASSSGFGETQYF. DNA for the CDR3: TGTGCCAGCAGCTCGGGGTTCGGGGAGACCCAGTACTTC. The J gene is TRBJ2-5, the V gene TRBV5-6; weak D call: TRBD2 (5 bases). The CDR3 contains 13 residues. Trimming removed 3 bases from V and 5 bases from J, with 11 bases in between. In germline, CDR1 is SGHDT, CDR2 YYEEEE.

Comment on this clonotype: This clone may be a read error of a much larger clone one base away. The J gene is TRBJ2-2, the V gene TRBV6-6; possible D gene TRBD1, 6 bases. V was pared by 1 base and J by 2 bases, with 11 bases between. Germline CDR1 reads MNHNY; CDR2 reads SVGAGI (reference sequence). This CDR3 has 16 amino acids. CDR3 DNA: TGTGCCAGCAGTTACTTAGGGACAACCAACACCGGGGAGCTGTTTTTT. It is translated as CASSYLGTTNTGELFF.

Comment on this clonotype: The conserved closing phenylalanine or tryptophan is absent in this CDR3, likely reflecting a read error. V usage is TRBV5-1 and J usage is TRBJ2-1, with D hard to call. The germline V gene encodes CDR1 SGHRS and CDR2 YFSETQ. The CDR3 is made up of 14 amino acids. The V end lost 6 bases, the J end lost 4 bases, and 14 bases lay between the germline ends. The chain's CDR3 is CASKEQIDYNEQFS. DNA of the CDR3: TGCGCCAGCAAGGAACAAATCGATTACAATGAGCAGTTCTCC.

This clonotype is medium-sized within its sample. The gene calls are TRBV11-2 and TRBJ2-3, with a possible D match to TRBD2 (6 bases). CDR3 size: 18 residues. The germline CDR1 and CDR2 sequences are SGHAT and FQNNGV. With 2 bases removed from V and 2 bases from J, the gap between germline ends came to 20 bases. The CDR3 region is CASSLTNYAGLHTDTQYF. The CDR3 DNA reads as TGTGCCAGCAGCTTAACGAACTATGCGGGACTGCACACAGATACGCAGTATTTT.

Concerning this clonotype itself: Given a much more abundant clone one base away, this may be a read error. The CDR3 loop is CASGQGGNVHEQFF. As DNA, the CDR3 is TGCGCCAGCGGCCAAGGCGGGAACGTCCATGAGCAGTTCTTC. The V gene is TRBV4-1, the J gene TRBJ2-1, with D perhaps matching TRBD2 (6 bases). CDR1 is MGHRA, CDR2 YSYEKL, per germline. This CDR3 spans 14 amino acids.

This clonotype came up many times. The chain links TRBV11-2 to TRBJ2-6; TRBD2 might be the D (7 bases). CDR1 and CDR2 from the germline V gene are SGHAT and FQNNGV. This CDR3 has 17 amino acids. Deletions cut 4 bases from V and 2 bases from J, with 15 bases between. The CDR3 nucleotides read TGTGCCAGCAGCTCGGTCGGGAGGACAGCTGGGGCCAACGTCCTGACTTTC. This encodes CASSSVGRTAGANVLTF. The variable domain in full, with the rest retrieved from reference TRBV11-2 and TRBJ2-6, is EAGVAQSPRYKIIEKRQSVAFWCNPISGHATLYWYQQILGQGPKLLIQFQNNGVVDDSQLPKDRFSAERLKGVDSTLKIQPAKLEDSAVYLCASSSVGRTAGANVLTFGAGSRLTVL.

In its sample, this clonotype was seen a few times. A much larger clone lies a single base off, so this may be a read error. The chain is built from TRBV6-2 or TRBV6-3 and TRBJ2-3; possible D gene TRBD1, 6 bases. This CDR3 region has 14 residues. Germline V gene data show CDR1 as MNHEY and CDR2 as SVGEGT. The CDR3, as DNA: TGTGCCAGCAAAAGGGGGTTCCCCACAGATATGCAGTATTTT. Amino acid sequence: CASKRGFPTDMQYF.

Ten or more counts support this clonotype. The rearrangement links TRBV5-4 to TRBJ1-1; D is ambiguous. CDR1 is SGHNT, CDR2 YYREEE, per germline (reference sequence). Trimming cost V 1 base and J 6 bases, with 13 bases left between them. The CDR3 has 14 amino acids. Here the CDR3 DNA reads TGTGCCAGCAGCTTGCTAAACTTGGACGCTGAAGCTTTCTTT. Amino acids: CASSLLNLDAEAFF.

V usage is TRBV6-5 and J usage is TRBJ1-2; possibly TRBD1 for D (6 bases). Looked up from germline, CDR1 is MNHEY and CDR2 is SVGAGI. The CDR3 is 15 amino acids. The V end lost 6 bases, the J end lost 5 bases, and 19 bases lay between the germline ends. The CDR3 DNA reads as TGTGCCAGCAGGTTTCGGGGGCAGGGGTGTTATGGCTACACCTTC. Its protein is CASRFRGQGCYGYTF.

On this clonotype: A much larger clone lies one base from this, so it may be a read error. The gene calls are TRBV28 and TRBJ2-1; 12 bases agree with TRBD2. Germline CDR1 MDHEN, CDR2 SYDVKM. J gave up 8 bases and V 11 bases, and 13 bases lay outside the gene matches. The CDR3 has 15 amino acids. CDR3 DNA: TGTGCCGGCCCCGAGCGGCTAGCGGGGGGGGATGAGCAGTTCTTC. Protein: CAGPERLAGGDEQFF.

This clonotype was detected ten times or more. The rearrangement joins TRBV7-9 to TRBJ1-5; 8 bases match TRBD1. CDR1 and CDR2 from the germline V gene are SEHNR and FQNEAQ (reference sequence). The V segment lost 5 bases and the J segment 6 bases; nucleotides outside the gene matches: 6. This CDR3 is 14 amino acids long. CDR3 DNA sequence: TGTGCCAGCAGCAATACAGGGGGAAGTCAGCCCCAGCATTTT. Translated, it gives CASSNTGGSQPQHF.

The CDR3 sequence: CSTGQGLAKTQYF. The CDR3 DNA reads as TGCAGCACCGGACAGGGTTTAGCGAAGACCCAGTACTTC. The chain carries TRBV29-1 and TRBJ2-5, with TRBD1 matching over 8 bases. This CDR3 contains 13 residues. V lost 8 bases and J lost 6; bases outside the gene matches: 11. Germline V gene lookup returns CDR1 SQVTM and CDR2 ANQGSEA. The whole variable domain, filled in from reference TRBV29-1 and TRBJ2-5, reads SAVISQKPSRDICQRGTSLTIQCQVDSQVTMMFWYRQQPGQSLTLIATANQGSEATYESGFVIDKFPISRPNLTFSTLTVSNMSPEDSSIYLCSTGQGLAKTQYFGPGTRLLVL.

As to this clonotype: A much larger clone lies one base from this, so it may be a read error. The CDR3 DNA reads TGCGCCAGCAGCCGAGATGGATTTGCGGGGATCGAAGCTTTCTTT. Its protein is CASSRDGFAGIEAFF. This chain connects TRBV4-1 to TRBJ1-1; D is ambiguous. V lost 4 bases to trimming and J lost 8 bases, with 20 bases between them. The CDR3 covers 15 residues. The germline V gene has CDR1 MGHRA and CDR2 YSYEKL.

Of note for this clonotype: A junction end diverges from the germline sequence, so it may reflect a read error. This chain connects TRBV11-2 to TRBJ2-1; 9 bases line up with TRBD2. Germline assignment: CDR1 SGHAT and CDR2 FQNNGV. CDR3 size: 15 residues. CDR3 DNA sequence: TGTGCCAGCAACCCACAAATGGGACTAGCTTATGAGCAGTTTTTC. This codes for CASNPQMGLAYEQFF. The entire variable domain, with the rest obtained from reference TRBV11-2 and TRBJ2-1, is as follows: EAGVAQSPRYKIIEKRQSVAFWCNPISGHATLYWYQQILGQGPKLLIQFQNNGVVDDSQLPKDRFSAERLKGVDSTLKIQPAKLEDSAVYLCASNPQMGLAYEQFFGPGTRLTVL.

The chain has TRBV5-4 and TRBJ2-2; TRBD1 or TRBD2 may be the D gene (5 bases each). CDR3 size: 15 residues. CDR1 SGHNT and CDR2 YYREEE come from the germline V gene (reference sequence). The V and J ends lost 7 bases and 7 bases respectively, with 20 bases between them. The chain's CDR3 is CASSTGQATIGELFF. CDR3 bases: TGTGCCAGCTCCACGGGGCAGGCCACAATCGGGGAGCTGTTTTTT. Full variable domain (rest looked up from reference TRBV5-4 and TRBJ2-2): ETGVTQSPTHLIKTRGQQVTLRCSSQSGHNTVSWYQQALGQGPQFIFQYYREEENGRGNFPPRFSGLQFPNYSSELNVNALELDDSALYLCASSTGQATIGELFFGEGSRLTVL.

Note on this clonotype: The conserved closing phenylalanine or tryptophan is absent in this CDR3, likely reflecting a read error. The DNA is omitted, as the CDR3 cannot be located on it reliably, and the CDR3 follows TCRdb's listing. The J gene is TRBJ1-1, the V gene TRBV4-2; the DNA was not compared with TRBD1, the D call given in the table. The CDR3 totals 15 residues, both ends included. The germline CDR1 and CDR2 sequences are LGHNA and YNFKEQ. The CDR3 loop reads CASSQAGDGGTEALI.

This clonotype has only a few counts. A much larger clone lies a single base off, so this may be a read error. V gene TRBV6-6 combines with J gene TRBJ1-2, with a tentative D call TRBD1 (5 bases). The CDR3 extends over 15 amino acids. Germline V gene sequence: CDR1 MNHNY, CDR2 SVGAGI (reference sequence). CDR3 nucleotides: TGTGCCAGCCGTCCTCCTTCAGGGTTTGTCTATGGCTACGCCTTC. It is translated as CASRPPSGFVYGYAF.

This clonotype was recorded many times. The chain combines TRBV10-1 with TRBJ2-7, with D uncertain. This CDR3 spans 16 amino acids. Germline loops: CDR1 WNHNN, CDR2 SYGVQD (reference sequence). With 0 bases removed from V and 2 bases from J, the gap between germline ends came to 14 bases. CDR3: CASSESGKPFAYEQYF. CDR3 coding DNA: TGCGCCAGCAGTGAGTCTGGTAAACCGTTCGCCTACGAGCAGTACTTC.

This clonotype was found a few times. This sequence joins TRBV2 and TRBJ2-3; D may match TRBD1 or TRBD2 (7 bases each). The CDR3 totals 13 residues. The V gene's germline CDR1 is SNHLY and CDR2 FYNNEI. V lost 7 bases and J lost 7, with 15 bases in between. This CDR3 reads CASIRGTIHTQYF. The CDR3, as DNA: TGTGCCAGCATCAGGGGGACTATTCATACGCAGTATTTT.

A word on this clonotype: This may arise from a read error, as a much more abundant clone is one base away. The CDR3 loop is CGVTGTGDTDTQYF. Written as DNA, the CDR3 is TGCGGCGTAACCGGGACAGGAGACACAGATACGCAGTATTTT. The chain couples TRBV29-1 to TRBJ2-3; 8 nucleotides agree with TRBD1. Germline CDR1 and CDR2: SQVTM and ANQGSEA. This CDR3 is built from 14 residues.

The chain has TRBV11-2 and TRBJ2-7, with D tentatively TRBD1 or TRBD2 (5 bases each). Deletions cut 7 bases from V and 3 bases from J, with 19 bases between. The CDR3 sequence is 15 residues long. CDR1 is SGHAT, CDR2 FQNNGV, per germline. In DNA, the CDR3 is TGTGCCAGCAACTTTTCCGGGGCTAGTGGCTACGAGCAGTACTTC. Residues: CASNFSGASGYEQYF. Filled out from reference TRBV11-2 and TRBJ2-7, the complete variable domain reads EAGVAQSPRYKIIEKRQSVAFWCNPISGHATLYWYQQILGQGPKLLIQFQNNGVVDDSQLPKDRFSAERLKGVDSTLKIQPAKLEDSAVYLCASNFSGASGYEQYFGPGTRLTVT.

A note on this clonotype: The conserved phenylalanine or tryptophan normally closing the CDR3 is absent here, so this likely arose from a read error. No DNA is shown, since the ends of the CDR3 on it are uncertain; the CDR3 is the one TCRdb lists. This rearrangement joins TRBV4-2 to TRBJ2-1; TRBD1, the table's D call, lacks a check against the DNA. The CDR3 length is 14 residues, termini included. Germline V gene sequence: CDR1 LGHNA, CDR2 YNFKEQ. The CDR3 sequence: CANSQDRGDRVTFL.